The 6 T cell receptor beta chains listed next were all sequenced from one sample in a study of blood T cell repertoires in COVID-19. The data were produced by immunoSEQ multiplex PCR, yet TCRdb's version contains in-frame clones alone and is incomplete. Of roughly 280,000 clones in the sample, around 90% are singletons; the top ten hold approximately 2.2%. Sequencing was carried out using peripheral blood. Receptors were obtained from a man between 45 and 60 years old with acute or convalescent COVID-19.

V is TRBV14 and J is TRBJ1-1; 10 bases map to TRBD1. The CDR3 extends over 15 amino acids. Trimming cost V 4 bases and J 5 bases; bases outside gene matches: 7. Germline-derived CDR1 and CDR2 are SGHDN and FVKESK. CDR3 amino acids: CASSRRQGASTEAFF. The DNA for the CDR3 is TGTGCCAGCAGCCGACGACAGGGGGCGTCGACTGAAGCTTTCTTT.

The CDR3 sequence: CASSLDGEDTEAFF. The CDR3, as DNA: TGTGCCAGCAGCTTAGACGGGGAGGACACTGAAGCTTTCTTT. The J gene is TRBJ1-1, the V gene TRBV11-2; D is ambiguous. The CDR3 totals 14 residues. V was shortened by 0 bases and J by 3 bases, with 8 bases between the two germline ends. Germline values: CDR1 SGHAT, CDR2 FQNNGV.

The chain carries TRBV5-1 and TRBJ2-3; 9 nucleotides line up with TRBD1. Germline loops: CDR1 SGHRS, CDR2 YFSETQ. J was trimmed by 4 bases and V by 4 bases; bases with no gene match: 4. This CDR3 is built from 14 residues. The CDR3 bases are TGCGCCAGCAGCCCACAGGGGGCCCCAGATACGCAGTATTTT. Its translation is CASSPQGAPDTQYF.

The V and J genes are TRBV30 and TRBJ1-3; 8 bases line up with TRBD1. Germline values: CDR1 GTSNPN, CDR2 SVGIG (reference sequence). V trimming: 2 bases; J trimming: 2 bases; junction bases outside the gene matches: 5. The CDR3 contains 15 residues. CDR3 amino acids: CAWSWTGKTGNTIYF. DNA for the CDR3: TGTGCCTGGAGTTGGACAGGGAAGACTGGAAACACCATATATTTT. Together with reference TRBV30 and TRBJ1-3, the CDR3 gives the full variable domain: SQTIHQWPATLVQPVGSPLSLECTVEGTSNPNLYWYRQAAGRGLQLLFYSVGIGQISSEVPQNLSASRPQDRQFILSSKKLLLSDSGFYLCAWSWTGKTGNTIYFGEGSWLTVV.

Remarks on this clone: This sample includes further DNA sequences coding for the same CDR3. The chain recombines TRBV7-9 with TRBJ1-1; D is unclear. V was pared by 3 bases and J by 4 bases, with 9 bases between. The length of the CDR3 is 13 residues. Germline assignment: CDR1 SEHNR and CDR2 FQNEAQ (reference sequence). CDR3 sequence reads: CASSLDRGTEAFF. The CDR3, as DNA: TGTGCCAGCAGCTTGGACCGGGGCACTGAAGCTTTCTTT.

The chain has TRBV9 and TRBJ2-5; 7 nucleotides agree with TRBD1. CDR1 and CDR2 (germline): SGDLS, YYNGEE. The CDR3 is 16 residues long. V gave up 4 bases and J gave up 1 base; unmatched junction bases: 10. The CDR3 sequence is CASSPRGQLVQETQYF. CDR3 DNA: TGTGCCAGCAGCCCCCGGGGACAGCTAGTCCAAGAGACCCAGTACTTC.